These T cell receptor beta chains were read from a single sample in a study of CD8+CD57+ T cells in acquired aplastic anemia. TCRdb reprocessed the reads with MiXCR, giving one entry per CDR3 protein. The sample has about 200,000 distinct CDR3 sequences, around three fifths seen once. The sample comprised sorted CD4+, CD8+, or CD8+CD57+ T cells (not recorded which) from PBMCs. Receptors originate from a human donor with aplastic anemia. CDR3s include the opening cysteine and the closing phenylalanine or tryptophan. Each record gives: CDR3 DNA, CDR3 protein, V gene, J gene, clone size, D gene. The D gene is left open where the match is weak. Size values are once, few and many counts, or a class for expanded clones, and some rows have none.

cdr3_nt: TGTGCCAGCAGCTTAGGTCGCCGAGAGCAGTTCTTC
cdr3_aa: CASSLGRREQFF
v_call: TRBV7-8
j_call: TRBJ2-1
clone_size: few
d_call: NA

cdr3_nt: TGTGCCAGCAGCTTATCGGTGGAACAAGAGACCCAGTACTTC
cdr3_aa: CASSLSVEQETQYF
v_call: TRBV7-2
j_call: TRBJ2-5
clone_size: NA
d_call: NA

cdr3_nt: TGTGCCAGCAGCTCAGAAACGAGCAATCAGCCCCAGCATTTT
cdr3_aa: CASSSETSNQPQHF
v_call: TRBV7-9
j_call: TRBJ1-5
clone_size: NA
d_call: NA

cdr3_nt: TGTGCCACCAGTGATTTGACGGGAAATCAGCCCCAGCATTTT
cdr3_aa: CATSDLTGNQPQHF
v_call: TRBV24-1
j_call: TRBJ1-5
clone_size: NA
d_call: NA

cdr3_nt: TGTGCCAGCAGTTTAGGGGAGACTGGAGACACCATATACTTT
cdr3_aa: CASSLGETGDTIYF
v_call: TRBV12-3/TRBV12-4
j_call: TRBJ1-3
clone_size: NA
d_call: NA

cdr3_nt: TGTGCCAGCGTCCTAGGGGCCCCAGGGCCTGGCTACACCTTC
cdr3_aa: CASVLGAPGPGYTF
v_call: TRBV7-9
j_call: TRBJ1-2
clone_size: NA
d_call: NA

cdr3_nt: TGTGCCATCAGTGATGGAGGCAGATCCTTTTCGGACAATGAGCAGTTCTTC
cdr3_aa: CAISDGGRSFSDNEQFF
v_call: TRBV10-3
j_call: TRBJ2-1
clone_size: NA
d_call: NA

cdr3_nt: TGTGCCAGCAGTTTATGGGCAGGGAGGTTTCGGCACGAGCAGTACTTC
cdr3_aa: CASSLWAGRFRHEQYF
v_call: TRBV12-3/TRBV12-4
j_call: TRBJ2-7
clone_size: NA
d_call: NA

cdr3_nt: TGTGCCAGCAGCCGTAGCGGGAGCGCGAACACCGGGGAGCTGTTTTTT
cdr3_aa: CASSRSGSANTGELFF
v_call: TRBV7-9
j_call: TRBJ2-2
clone_size: once
d_call: TRBD2

cdr3_nt: TGTGCCAGTAGTATCCTAGAGTCAGGGGCAAGAGAGACCCAGTACTTC
cdr3_aa: CASSILESGARETQYF
v_call: TRBV19
j_call: TRBJ2-5
clone_size: NA
d_call: NA

cdr3_nt: TGTGCCAGCAGCACCAGGACACCGATCTATGGCTACACCTTC
cdr3_aa: CASSTRTPIYGYTF
v_call: TRBV7-9
j_call: TRBJ1-2
clone_size: NA
d_call: NA

cdr3_nt: TGTGCCAGCAGCCCTTTCGGTAACACCGGGGAGCTGTTTTTT
cdr3_aa: CASSPFGNTGELFF
v_call: TRBV7-3
j_call: TRBJ2-2
clone_size: NA
d_call: NA

cdr3_nt: TGTGCCAGCAGCTTAGGCCAGCTCTCAGGCAATGAGCAGTTCTTC
cdr3_aa: CASSLGQLSGNEQFF
v_call: TRBV7-8
j_call: TRBJ2-1
clone_size: NA
d_call: NA

cdr3_nt: TGCGCCAGCAGCTTCTTGAGGAATTCACCCCTCCACTTT
cdr3_aa: CASSFLRNSPLHF
v_call: TRBV5-1
j_call: TRBJ1-6
clone_size: NA
d_call: NA

cdr3_nt: TGTGCCAGCCTCGAGAGGGGGAGAACTGAAGCTTTCTTT
cdr3_aa: CASLERGRTEAFF
v_call: TRBV2
j_call: TRBJ1-1
clone_size: NA
d_call: NA

cdr3_nt: TGTGCCAGCAGCTCGACTAGCGGATCGGATACGCAGTATTTT
cdr3_aa: CASSSTSGSDTQYF
v_call: TRBV7-8
j_call: TRBJ2-3
clone_size: NA
d_call: TRBD2

cdr3_nt: TGCAGCGTTGCCGAGAACTATGGCTACACCTTC
cdr3_aa: CSVAENYGYTF
v_call: TRBV29-1
j_call: TRBJ1-2
clone_size: NA
d_call: NA

cdr3_nt: TGCAGTGCTGTGGGGGGCTCCTACAATGAGCAGTTCTTC
cdr3_aa: CSAVGGSYNEQFF
v_call: TRBV20-1
j_call: TRBJ2-1
clone_size: once
d_call: NA

cdr3_nt: TGTGCCAGTAGTCTCGGGACAGGGCTGGGGGAGACCCAGTACTTC
cdr3_aa: CASSLGTGLGETQYF
v_call: TRBV19
j_call: TRBJ2-5
clone_size: NA
d_call: TRBD1

cdr3_nt: TGCAGCGTTGGGTCGGTCAGTGGCTACGAGCAGTACTTC
cdr3_aa: CSVGSVSGYEQYF
v_call: TRBV29-1
j_call: TRBJ2-7
clone_size: NA
d_call: NA

cdr3_nt: TGTGCCAGCAGCTTAGTACCCCTAGCGGGAGCCGAGCAGTACTTC
cdr3_aa: CASSLVPLAGAEQYF
v_call: TRBV14
j_call: TRBJ2-7
clone_size: NA
d_call: TRBD2

cdr3_nt: TGTGCCAGCAGCCACCAAAGCGGGGGAGGTTACAATGAGCAGTTCTTC
cdr3_aa: CASSHQSGGGYNEQFF
v_call: TRBV7-2
j_call: TRBJ2-1
clone_size: NA
d_call: TRBD2

cdr3_nt: TGTGCCAGCAGCACCGACAAGGATCGTCTCGGTGAAAAACTGTTTTTT
cdr3_aa: CASSTDKDRLGEKLFF
v_call: TRBV11-1
j_call: TRBJ1-4
clone_size: many
d_call: NA

cdr3_nt: TGTGCCAGCAGCACGTGGACAGGGGGCGGGTATGGCTACACCTTC
cdr3_aa: CASSTWTGGGYGYTF
v_call: TRBV7-2
j_call: TRBJ1-2
clone_size: many
d_call: TRBD1

cdr3_nt: TGTGCCAGCAGCTTAGTGAGGGGGGTTCTTACTGGAAACACCATATATTTT
cdr3_aa: CASSLVRGVLTGNTIYF
v_call: TRBV7-2
j_call: TRBJ1-3
clone_size: NA
d_call: NA

cdr3_nt: TGTGCCAGCAGTGAAAAGGGGGCCGGCAACTATGGCTACACCTTC
cdr3_aa: CASSEKGAGNYGYTF
v_call: TRBV6-1
j_call: TRBJ1-2
clone_size: NA
d_call: TRBD1

cdr3_nt: TGTGCCAGTAGTCTAACACGGAACACTGAAGCTTTCTTT
cdr3_aa: CASSLTRNTEAFF
v_call: TRBV19
j_call: TRBJ1-1
clone_size: NA
d_call: NA

cdr3_nt: TGTGCCAGCAGTTACTCGACGGGGGGTGGAGATACGCAGTATTTT
cdr3_aa: CASSYSTGGGDTQYF
v_call: TRBV6-5
j_call: TRBJ2-3
clone_size: NA
d_call: TRBD2

cdr3_nt: TGTGCCAGCAGCTCCTGGACAGGGACCCATGGCTACACCTTC
cdr3_aa: CASSSWTGTHGYTF
v_call: TRBV7-9
j_call: TRBJ1-2
clone_size: many
d_call: TRBD1

cdr3_nt: TGCGCCAGCAGCTTGTCCAGGTCGGAAGGCACTGAAGCTTTCTTT
cdr3_aa: CASSLSRSEGTEAFF
v_call: TRBV7-9
j_call: TRBJ1-1
clone_size: NA
d_call: NA

cdr3_nt: TGTGCCACCAGTGACTCCGGGACGGCGGGAAGCACAGATACGCAGTATTTT
cdr3_aa: CATSDSGTAGSTDTQYF
v_call: TRBV24-1
j_call: TRBJ2-3
clone_size: NA
d_call: NA

cdr3_nt: TGTGCCAGCAGTTACTCCAACAAAGAGAATCAGCCCCAGCATTTT
cdr3_aa: CASSYSNKENQPQHF
v_call: TRBV6-5
j_call: TRBJ1-5
clone_size: NA
d_call: NA

cdr3_nt: TGTGCCAGCAGCTTAGAAAGCGGGAGGGCTGGTGAGCAGTTCTTC
cdr3_aa: CASSLESGRAGEQFF
v_call: TRBV7-3
j_call: TRBJ2-1
clone_size: few
d_call: TRBD2

cdr3_nt: TGTGCCAGCATAGGACAGGGCGTACATACGCAGTATTTT
cdr3_aa: CASIGQGVHTQYF
v_call: TRBV7-9
j_call: TRBJ2-3
clone_size: NA
d_call: TRBD1

cdr3_nt: TGTGCCACCGGGACAGGGGATGAAAAACTGTTTTTT
cdr3_aa: CATGTGDEKLFF
v_call: TRBV2
j_call: TRBJ1-4
clone_size: NA
d_call: TRBD1

cdr3_nt: TGTGCCAGCAGCGTAGGAGGGAGCACCGGGGAGCTGTTTTTT
cdr3_aa: CASSVGGSTGELFF
v_call: TRBV9
j_call: TRBJ2-2
clone_size: NA
d_call: NA

cdr3_nt: TGTGCCAGCAGCGTAGAGGTTGGGGACGGGGAAGCTTTCTTT
cdr3_aa: CASSVEVGDGEAFF
v_call: TRBV9
j_call: TRBJ1-1
clone_size: NA
d_call: NA

cdr3_nt: TGTGCCAGCGGGCGAGGTGATTCACCCCTCCACTTT
cdr3_aa: CASGRGDSPLHF
v_call: TRBV12-3/TRBV12-4
j_call: TRBJ1-6
clone_size: NA
d_call: NA

cdr3_nt: TGTGCCATCCGGGACAGCTCTGGAAACACCATATATTTT
cdr3_aa: CAIRDSSGNTIYF
v_call: TRBV10-3
j_call: TRBJ1-3
clone_size: few
d_call: TRBD1

cdr3_nt: TGCAGTGCACTTGGGGGGGAGGGCCCCTACGAGCAGTACTTC
cdr3_aa: CSALGGEGPYEQYF
v_call: TRBV20-1
j_call: TRBJ2-7
clone_size: NA
d_call: TRBD2

cdr3_nt: TGTGCCACCAAGGGGACAGGCCCCAATGAAAAACTGTTTTTT
cdr3_aa: CATKGTGPNEKLFF
v_call: TRBV15
j_call: TRBJ1-4
clone_size: few
d_call: TRBD1

cdr3_nt: TGTGCCACCAGTGATATGATGAACACTGAAGCTTTCTTT
cdr3_aa: CATSDMMNTEAFF
v_call: TRBV24-1
j_call: TRBJ1-1
clone_size: NA
d_call: NA

cdr3_nt: TGTGCCAGCAGTTTTAGGGGGGAGAACACTGAAGCTTTCTTT
cdr3_aa: CASSFRGENTEAFF
v_call: TRBV27
j_call: TRBJ1-1
clone_size: few
d_call: NA

cdr3_nt: TGTGCCATCAGGGAAGACAGTCGGAATCAGCCCCAGCATTTT
cdr3_aa: CAIREDSRNQPQHF
v_call: TRBV10-3
j_call: TRBJ1-5
clone_size: NA
d_call: NA

cdr3_nt: TGTGCCAGTAGCCTGACTAGCGGGGGTCAAGAGACCCAGTACTTC
cdr3_aa: CASSLTSGGQETQYF
v_call: TRBV19
j_call: TRBJ2-5
clone_size: NA
d_call: TRBD2

cdr3_nt: TGTGCCACCTATAGCAATCAGCCCCAGCATTTT
cdr3_aa: CATYSNQPQHF
v_call: TRBV24-1
j_call: TRBJ1-5
clone_size: NA
d_call: NA

cdr3_nt: TGTGGCAGCAGCGTGGGGGGGAACACTGAAGCTTTCTTT
cdr3_aa: CGSSVGGNTEAFF
v_call: TRBV5-5
j_call: TRBJ1-1
clone_size: NA
d_call: NA

cdr3_nt: TGTGCCAGCAGTTATACGGGACTACCCACAGATACGCAGTATTTT
cdr3_aa: CASSYTGLPTDTQYF
v_call: TRBV6-2/TRBV6-3
j_call: TRBJ2-3
clone_size: NA
d_call: TRBD2

cdr3_nt: TGTGCCAGCAGCTTAGTTGGGGGGAGCACAGATACGCAGTATTTT
cdr3_aa: CASSLVGGSTDTQYF
v_call: TRBV7-8
j_call: TRBJ2-3
clone_size: many
d_call: NA

cdr3_nt: TGTGCCAGCAGTGGGGGGGCCACAGATACGCAGTATTTT
cdr3_aa: CASSGGATDTQYF
v_call: TRBV6-4
j_call: TRBJ2-3
clone_size: few
d_call: NA

cdr3_nt: TGCGCCAGCAGTGGCCCTAGACAGGGAGGGTACGAGCAGCACTTC
cdr3_aa: CASSGPRQGGYEQHF
v_call: TRBV10-2
j_call: TRBJ2-7
clone_size: NA
d_call: NA

cdr3_nt: TGTGCCAGCAGCTCTGGGACTAGCGGGAGGGACGAGCAGTACTTC
cdr3_aa: CASSSGTSGRDEQYF
v_call: TRBV5-4
j_call: TRBJ2-7
clone_size: NA
d_call: TRBD2

cdr3_nt: TGTGCCAGCAGTGTCACAGGGATGGACACAGATACGCAGTATTTT
cdr3_aa: CASSVTGMDTDTQYF
v_call: TRBV2
j_call: TRBJ2-3
clone_size: NA
d_call: NA

cdr3_nt: TGCAGTGCTAGAGACGGCGGGGTTAACTACAATGAGCAGTTCTTC
cdr3_aa: CSARDGGVNYNEQFF
v_call: TRBV20-1
j_call: TRBJ2-1
clone_size: few
d_call: NA

cdr3_nt: TGCAGTGCTAGAGATTGGGTCATCAACACTGAAGCTTTCTTT
cdr3_aa: CSARDWVINTEAFF
v_call: TRBV20-1
j_call: TRBJ1-1
clone_size: NA
d_call: NA